These 32 T cell receptor beta chains share one sample of origin, sequenced in a study of identical twins. Using its own MiXCR run on the 5' RACE reads, TCRdb lists one record per CDR3 protein. Among nearly 200,000 distinct CDR3 sequences, about 16% were seen once, and the ten largest hold 40%. These sequences were also reported in another study, on T cells expressing NK-cell markers.

The sample consisted of CD8+ T cells sorted from blood. The receptors shown here come from a woman younger than 30 in good health.

This clonotype was seen only a few times. The rearrangement uses TRBV24-1 and TRBJ1-5; D call uncertain. The V end was cut by 4 bases, the J end by 3 bases, with 3 bases between. The V gene's germline CDR1 is KGHDR and CDR2 SFDVKD. The CDR3 totals 12 residues. The CDR3 reads CATSEDNQPQHF. DNA for the CDR3: TGTGCCACCAGTGAAGACAATCAGCCCCAGCATTTT.

This clonotype was seen more than once but under ten times. The chain is built from TRBV29-1 and TRBJ2-7; D call uncertain. Germline V gene sequence: CDR1 SQVTM, CDR2 ANQGSEA. CDR3 size: 14 residues. V was trimmed by 6 bases and J by 4 bases, leaving 19 bases between them. The CDR3 is CSVRGWDRRYEQYF. For the CDR3, the DNA is TGCAGCGTCAGAGGATGGGATAGAAGGTACGAGCAGTACTTC.

The V gene is TRBV6-2 or TRBV6-3, the J gene TRBJ2-2; maybe TRBD1 (6 bases). V lost 6 bases, J lost 4 bases, and 12 bases lay in between. The germline V gene has CDR1 MNHEY and CDR2 SVGEGT. The CDR3 spans 14 residues. CDR3 DNA: TGTGCCAGCAGACCACAGGGTTTCACCGGGGAGCTGTTTTTT. Translated: CASRPQGFTGELFF.

There are a few counts of this clonotype. The chain uses TRBV27 and TRBJ2-7; D perhaps matches TRBD1 (6 bases). Germline V lookup: CDR1 MNHEY, CDR2 SMNVEV (reference sequence). The CDR3 totals 14 residues. V was pared by 6 bases and J by 4 bases, with 16 bases between. CDR3 protein: CASRPTGSVYEQYF. The CDR3 bases are TGTGCCAGCAGACCCACAGGGTCCGTTTACGAGCAGTACTTC.

This clonotype was counted between two and nine times. The V call is TRBV7-9, the J call TRBJ2-7; no reliable D call. Germline V CDR1 and CDR2: SEHNR, FQNEAQ (reference sequence). V lost 6 bases to trimming and J lost 6 bases, with 21 bases between them. CDR3 size: 15 residues. CDR3 region: CASSPKASYYSEQYF. DNA for the CDR3: TGTGCCAGCAGTCCGAAAGCATCCTATTACAGCGAGCAGTACTTC.

V and J are TRBV5-6 and TRBJ2-3, with D tentatively TRBD2 (6 bases). The CDR3 length is 16 residues. Trimming stripped 3 bases from V and 0 bases from J, with 14 bases between. Germline-derived CDR1 and CDR2 are SGHDT and YYEEEE. CDR3 DNA: TGTGCCAGCAGCTACGAACCGGGACTTAGCACAGATACGCAGTATTTT. Amino acids: CASSYEPGLSTDTQYF.

V and J are TRBV6-1 and TRBJ2-1; no firm D call. Germline lookup yields CDR1 MNHNS and CDR2 SASEGT. The germline V and J ends were trimmed by 4 bases and 0 bases, with 7 bases remaining between them. This CDR3 is built from 14 residues. In DNA, the CDR3 is TGTGCCAGCAGTGTGGAAAGCTCCTACAATGAGCAGTTCTTC. This translates into CASSVESSYNEQFF.

This rearrangement joins TRBV6-1 to TRBJ1-2, with D possibly being TRBD1 (5 bases). CDR1 is MNHNS, CDR2 SASEGT, per germline. V was pared by 6 bases and J by 10 bases, with 21 bases between. This CDR3 has 14 residues. The CDR3 bases are TGTGCCAGCAGGCCAACGGACACCGGCTATCCCTACACCTTC. Translation gives CASRPTDTGYPYTF.

The J gene is TRBJ1-2, the V gene TRBV6-2 or TRBV6-3, with TRBD1 as a possible D gene (5 bases). The germline gives CDR1 MNHEY, CDR2 SVGEGT. This CDR3 region has 14 residues. The V and J ends lost 2 bases and 5 bases respectively, with 12 bases between them. The DNA for the CDR3 is TGTGCCAGCAGTTACCGCAGGGTCGGGTATGGCTACACCTTC. This codes for CASSYRRVGYGYTF.

The chain is built from TRBV6-1 and TRBJ2-3; D not resolved. This CDR3 is built from 13 residues. Germline values: CDR1 MNHNS, CDR2 SASEGT. V lost 8 bases and J lost 4, with 13 bases in between. CDR3 in DNA: TGTGCCAGCCGAACAACCGGCGCAGATACGCAGTATTTT. Its translation: CASRTTGADTQYF.

This sequence joins TRBV27 and TRBJ2-6; 7 nucleotides match TRBD1. Germline CDR1 and CDR2: MNHEY and SMNVEV (reference sequence). Germline trimming cut 7 bases from V and 0 bases from J; bases unmatched to any gene: 6. The CDR3 loop spans 16 amino acids. CDR3 DNA sequence: TGTGCCAGCACCACAGGGGAAATCTCTGGGGCCAACGTCCTGACTTTC. Translated: CASTTGEISGANVLTF.

A few counts support this clonotype. The chain is built from TRBV11-2 and TRBJ2-2; D is undetermined. The CDR3 spans 14 residues. Germline V gene lookup returns CDR1 SGHAT and CDR2 FQNNGV. Trimming left V 8 bases short and J 0 bases short, with 10 bases between. Here the CDR3 DNA reads TGTGCCAGCTCATTAGTCGCGAACACCGGGGAGCTGTTTTTT. Encoded protein: CASSLVANTGELFF. The variable domain in full, completed from reference TRBV11-2 and TRBJ2-2, reads EAGVAQSPRYKIIEKRQSVAFWCNPISGHATLYWYQQILGQGPKLLIQFQNNGVVDDSQLPKDRFSAERLKGVDSTLKIQPAKLEDSAVYLCASSLVANTGELFFGEGSRLTVL.

This clonotype was counted ten times or more. The chain links TRBV10-3 to TRBJ2-7; D gene ambiguous. Trimming removed 6 bases at V and 3 bases at J, with 6 bases between. Germline CDR1 ENHRY, CDR2 SYGVKD. This CDR3 has 11 amino acids. CDR3 amino acids: CAISRGYEQYF. As DNA, the CDR3 is TGTGCCATCAGCAGAGGCTACGAGCAGTACTTC.

CDR3 in DNA: TGTGCCAGCAGCTCGAGCCGGGCGGATGAGCAGTTCTTC. It encodes CASSSSRADEQFF. V usage is TRBV9 and J usage is TRBJ2-1; D unclear. Germline lookup yields CDR1 SGDLS and CDR2 YYNGEE. The V gene lost 4 bases and the J gene lost 8 bases, with 13 bases spanning the gap. This CDR3 has 13 amino acids. The full variable domain, rest sourced from reference TRBV9 and TRBJ2-1, is DSGVTQTPKHLITATGQRVTLRCSPRSGDLSVYWYQQSLDQGLQFLIQYYNGEERAKGNILERFSAQQFPDLHSELNLSSLELGDSALYFCASSSSRADEQFFGPGTRLTVL.

The table lists this clonotype with a few counts. The V and J genes are TRBV7-3 and TRBJ2-1, with 11 positions matching TRBD2. Looked up from germline, CDR1 is SGHTA and CDR2 is FQGTGA. This CDR3 is 17 amino acids long. The trim removed 5 bases at V and 9 bases at J, leaving 15 bases unmatched. The CDR3: CASSPTSGGYSWGEQFF. CDR3 bases: TGTGCCAGCAGCCCAACTAGCGGGGGCTACAGTTGGGGTGAGCAGTTCTTC.

The rearrangement joins TRBV29-1 to TRBJ2-7; D is uncertain. The CDR3 length is 14 residues. V dropped 4 bases and J dropped 2 bases, with 15 bases sitting between them. The V gene's germline CDR1 is SQVTM and CDR2 ANQGSEA. Here the CDR3 DNA reads TGCAGCGTTGTTACCGTCAACCCCACCTACGAGCAGTACTTC. Translated, it gives CSVVTVNPTYEQYF.

The chain carries TRBV7-6 and TRBJ1-1; 7 nucleotides match TRBD1. CDR3 length: 14 amino acids. CDR1 is SGHVS, CDR2 FNYEAQ, per germline. V gave up 4 bases and J gave up 5 bases; unmatched junction bases: 7. Here the CDR3 DNA reads TGTGCCAGCAGCTACAGACAGGGAAATACTGAAGCTTTCTTT. Amino acid sequence: CASSYRQGNTEAFF.

This clonotype showed up many times. The gene calls are TRBV2 and TRBJ2-1; no reliable D call. The V gene lost 4 bases and the J gene lost 9 bases, with 4 bases spanning the gap. The CDR3 length is 10 residues. Germline CDR1 reads SNHLY; CDR2 reads FYNNEI. The CDR3 DNA reads TGTGCCAGCAGTGTTGGTGAGCAGTTCTTC. It is translated as CASSVGEQFF.

The V and J genes are TRBV30 and TRBJ1-4, with 9 bases matching TRBD1. This CDR3 is 14 amino acids long. CDR1 is GTSNPN, CDR2 SVGIG, per germline (reference sequence). The trim removed 6 bases at V and 7 bases at J, leaving 9 bases unmatched. The CDR3 nucleotides read TGTGCCTGCTCACAGGGGGCGTTTGGTGAAAAACTGTTTTTT. Translation: CACSQGAFGEKLFF.

The genes are TRBV6-1 and TRBJ2-3; 7 nucleotides agree with TRBD2. Germline trimming cut 5 bases from V and 3 bases from J; bases unmatched to any gene: 5. This CDR3 contains 14 residues. CDR1 and CDR2 from the germline V gene are MNHNS and SASEGT. The CDR3 DNA sequence: TGTGCCAGCAGTCGGGAGGATGTGACAGATACGCAGTATTTT. Amino acid sequence: CASSREDVTDTQYF.

This clonotype occurred many times. The rearrangement joins TRBV20-1 to TRBJ1-1; 9 bases map to TRBD1. The CDR3 consists of 13 residues. The V gene end was trimmed by 1 base and the J gene end by 3 bases; junction bases not matched to a gene: 0. From germline, CDR1 is DFQATT and CDR2 SNEGSKA (reference sequence). The CDR3 loop reads CSARGDRDTEAFF. The CDR3 nucleotides read TGCAGTGCTAGAGGGGACAGGGACACTGAAGCTTTCTTT.

J is TRBJ2-1 and V is TRBV7-6, with 10 bases lining up with TRBD2. Looked up from germline, CDR1 is SGHVS and CDR2 is FNYEAQ. This CDR3 has 15 residues. With 4 bases clipped from V and 6 bases from J, the junction kept 6 bases outside the gene matches. This CDR3 is CASSSRSSGGNEQFF. The DNA of the CDR3 is TGTGCCAGCAGCTCTCGGTCTAGCGGGGGCAATGAGCAGTTCTTC.

This CDR3 reads CASSTPGLSNEQFF. In nucleotides, the CDR3 is TGTGCCAGCAGCACCCCGGGACTAAGTAATGAGCAGTTCTTC. The chain links TRBV7-2 to TRBJ2-1; 7 positions match TRBD2. Losses at the gene ends were 5 bases for V and 7 bases for J; bases not matched to a gene: 8. Looked up from germline, CDR1 is SGHTA and CDR2 is FQGNSA. This CDR3 is built from 14 residues.

This clonotype was detected a few times. The J gene is TRBJ2-3, the V gene TRBV11-2; 10 bases agree with TRBD2. CDR3 length equals 15 residues. CDR1 and CDR2 (germline): SGHAT, FQNNGV. The V and J ends lost 5 bases and 2 bases, in that order; junction bases with no gene match: 4. CDR3 nucleotide sequence: TGTGCCAGCAGCACCCTAGCGGGAGACACAGATACGCAGTATTTT. Its translation: CASSTLAGDTDTQYF.

The V call is TRBV7-9, the J call TRBJ2-1; TRBD2 matches at 9 bases. V lost 1 base, J lost 4 bases, and 8 bases stayed unmatched. CDR1 is SEHNR, CDR2 FQNEAQ, per germline (reference sequence). This CDR3 region has 17 residues. CDR3 region: CASSLEGVLAGYNEQFF. CDR3 nucleotides: TGTGCCAGCAGCTTAGAGGGTGTGCTAGCGGGGTACAATGAGCAGTTCTTC.

This chain uses TRBV20-1 with TRBJ1-2; perhaps TRBD1 as D (5 bases). Trimming left V 0 bases short and J 2 bases short, with 13 bases between. Germline V gives CDR1 DFQATT, CDR2 SNEGSKA (reference sequence). CDR3 length: 15 residues. The CDR3 loop is CSARDLGERNYGYTF. DNA for the CDR3: TGCAGTGCTAGAGATTTGGGGGAAAGGAACTATGGCTACACCTTC.

The rearrangement links TRBV7-6 to TRBJ2-1; TRBD2 aligns across 7 bases. This CDR3 is 17 amino acids long. Looked up from germline, CDR1 is SGHVS and CDR2 is FNYEAQ. The trim removed 5 bases at V and 3 bases at J, leaving 13 bases unmatched. The CDR3 sequence is CASSLLLAGAYYNEQFF. The DNA of the CDR3 is TGTGCCAGCAGCCTCCTTCTGGCGGGAGCTTACTACAATGAGCAGTTCTTC.

The V call is TRBV7-9, the J call TRBJ2-5; possible D gene TRBD1, 5 bases. CDR3 length: 13 amino acids. Looked up from germline, CDR1 is SEHNR and CDR2 is FQNEAQ (reference sequence). V lost 6 bases, J lost 5 bases, and 13 bases lay in between. The CDR3, as DNA: TGTGCCAGCAGTCACGTGGGGCGGGAGACCCAGTACTTC. The encoded protein is CASSHVGRETQYF.

There are a few counts of this clonotype. The chain is built from TRBV6-2 or TRBV6-3 and TRBJ2-7; 7 bases map to TRBD2. The CDR3 contains 13 residues. Germline V lookup: CDR1 MNHEY, CDR2 SVGEGT. V lost 7 bases to trimming and J lost 2 bases; unmatched junction nucleotides: 5. The CDR3 protein is CASKRDLAYEQYF. As DNA, the CDR3 is TGTGCCAGCAAGCGGGATCTAGCCTACGAGCAGTACTTC.

The V call is TRBV12-3 or TRBV12-4, the J call TRBJ2-7; D remains ambiguous. This CDR3 contains 11 residues. Trimming cost V 8 bases and J 4 bases, with 9 bases left between them. In nucleotides, the CDR3 is TGTGCCAGCCGCCCCACTTACGAGCAGTACTTC. This translates into CASRPTYEQYF.

The CDR3 sequence is CASSLEDSPRETQYF. The DNA of the CDR3 is TGTGCCAGCAGCTTAGAGGACTCCCCGCGGGAGACCCAGTACTTC. The chain employs TRBV11-2 and TRBJ2-5; possible D gene TRBD2, 5 bases. CDR1 is SGHAT and CDR2 is FQNNGV in the germline V gene. The CDR3 consists of 15 residues. The V and J ends lost 0 bases and 5 bases respectively, with 13 bases between them.

The chain carries TRBV4-3 and TRBJ2-7, with 9 bases matching TRBD2. The germline gives CDR1 LGHNA, CDR2 YSLEER. J lost 5 bases, V lost 1 base, and 6 bases had no gene match. The CDR3 sequence is 15 residues long. CDR3 nucleotides: TGCGCCAGCAGCCAAGGCAGCGGGAGGACCGACGAGCAGTACTTC. The encoded protein is CASSQGSGRTDEQYF.